These 22 T cell receptor beta chains originate from one sample sequenced in a study of cytomegalovirus exposure and HLA in healthy donors. It was with 60 Vbeta and 13 Jbeta primers that the PCR ran. Assay used: immunoSEQ multiplex PCR; TCRdb lists only in-frame clones, some missing. The data show over 110,000 clones, 82% seen once. Sequenced: PBMCs. Receptor source: a male donor in good health and CMV-seronegative.

The rearrangement links TRBV4-1 to TRBJ2-5; D possibly corresponds to TRBD1 (5 bases). V was shortened by 1 base and J by 4 bases, with 10 bases between the two germline ends. CDR3 length: 14 residues. Germline CDR1 and CDR2: MGHRA and YSYEKL. DNA for the CDR3: TGCGCCAGCAGCCAAGTTGGGGCAGCAGAGACCCAGTACTTC. Its protein product is CASSQVGAAETQYF.

V usage is TRBV29-1 and J usage is TRBJ2-7, with TRBD2 identical over 9 bases. The trim removed 6 bases at V and 5 bases at J, leaving 8 bases unmatched. The germline CDR1 and CDR2 sequences are SQVTM and ANQGSEA. This CDR3 contains 13 residues. The CDR3 nucleotides read TGCAGCGTGAGGCCTAGCGGGAACCACGAGCAGTACTTC. Translation: CSVRPSGNHEQYF.

The V and J genes are TRBV6-1 and TRBJ1-2; 10 bases line up with TRBD1. Germline assignment: CDR1 MNHNS and CDR2 SASEGT. The CDR3 runs to 15 residues. With V trimmed by 0 bases and J by 8 bases, 6 bases remained unmatched. The CDR3 is CASSEATTGGAGYTF. DNA for the CDR3: TGTGCCAGCAGTGAAGCGACGACAGGGGGCGCGGGCTACACCTTC.

The V gene is TRBV13, the J gene TRBJ2-1, with 8 bases lining up with TRBD2. Germline V gives CDR1 PRHDT, CDR2 FYEKMQ (reference sequence). J gave up 6 bases and V 1 base, and 5 bases lay outside the gene matches. The CDR3 has 15 residues. The CDR3 reads CASSLAGGAGNEQFF. The DNA of the CDR3 is TGTGCCAGCAGCTTAGCGGGAGGGGCCGGCAATGAGCAGTTCTTC.

This clone showed up just a few times. The CDR3 is CASKRDSHNEQFF. The DNA of the CDR3 is TGTGCCAGCAAGAGGGACAGCCACAATGAGCAGTTCTTC. V is TRBV9 and J is TRBJ2-1; 7 nucleotides line up with TRBD1. This CDR3 region has 13 residues. The J segment lost 5 bases and the V segment lost 6 bases, leaving 5 bases of the junction unmatched. CDR1 and CDR2 from the germline V gene are SGDLS and YYNGEE.

J is TRBJ1-2 and V is TRBV5-4; tentatively, D is TRBD1 (5 bases). This CDR3 is 13 amino acids long. V lost 0 bases to trimming and J lost 8 bases, with 11 bases between them. Germline CDR1 and CDR2: SGHNT and YYREEE (reference sequence). CDR3 in DNA: TGTGCCAGCAGCTTGGAAAGGGGTATAGGCTACACCTTC. Translating it yields CASSLERGIGYTF.

The V gene is TRBV19, the J gene TRBJ1-1, with D unclear. V gave up 3 bases and J gave up 2 bases, with 13 bases separating them. Germline CDR1 LNHDA, CDR2 SQIVND (reference sequence). This CDR3 is 15 amino acids long. Written as DNA, the CDR3 is TGTGCCAGTAGTATGTACAGTGCTGTAAACACTGAAGCTTTCTTT. Its translation is CASSMYSAVNTEAFF. The full variable domain, its missing parts supplied by reference TRBV19 and TRBJ1-1, is DGGITQSPKYLFRKEGQNVTLSCEQNLNHDAMYWYRQDPGQGLRLIYYSQIVNDFQKGDIAEGYSVSREKKESFPLTVTSAQKNPTAFYLCASSMYSAVNTEAFFGQGTRLTVV.

The chain links TRBV4-1 to TRBJ2-7; D not resolved. V shed 0 bases and J shed 3 bases, with 12 bases lying between them. The V gene's germline CDR1 is MGHRA and CDR2 YSYEKL. The CDR3 contains 15 residues. In DNA, the CDR3 is TGCGCCAGCAGCCAAGATCACCTGGAGAGCTACGAGCAGTACTTC. Translated, it gives CASSQDHLESYEQYF.

V is TRBV10-3 and J is TRBJ2-7, with TRBD2 identical over 7 bases. V dropped 6 bases and J dropped 3; count of bases not matched to a gene: 11. Germline-derived CDR1 and CDR2 are ENHRY and SYGVKD. This CDR3 has 15 amino acids. CDR3 amino acids: CAIRALGGGDYEQYF. The CDR3, as DNA: TGTGCCATCAGGGCACTAGGTGGGGGGGACTACGAGCAGTACTTC.

This chain joins TRBV9 and TRBJ1-1, with 9 bases lining up with TRBD1. Germline lookup yields CDR1 SGDLS and CDR2 YYNGEE. V lost 4 bases, J lost 1 base, and 8 bases stayed unmatched. CDR3 length: 16 amino acids. CDR3 nucleotides: TGTGCCAGCAGCAAAGTCGGGACAGGGTGGAACACTGAAGCTTTCTTT. The encoded protein is CASSKVGTGWNTEAFF.

This clone was detected a few times. V gene TRBV6-5 combines with J gene TRBJ2-1; the D is unclear. The germline V and J ends were trimmed by 6 bases and 12 bases, with 12 bases remaining between them. The CDR3 sequence is 11 residues long. Per germline, CDR1 MNHEY and CDR2 SVGAGI. The CDR3: CASSPQSRQFF. The CDR3 DNA reads as TGTGCCAGCAGCCCTCAGTCTAGGCAGTTCTTC.

The chain employs TRBV30 and TRBJ2-7; maybe TRBD1 (6 bases). The CDR3 contains 12 residues. Trimming took off 4 bases at V and 3 bases at J, with 10 bases between the two ends. Germline V gives CDR1 GTSNPN, CDR2 SVGIG (reference sequence). The CDR3 loop reads CAWNKQGYEQYF. The CDR3 bases are TGTGCCTGGAACAAACAGGGCTACGAGCAGTACTTC. The full variable domain, with the rest looked up from reference TRBV30 and TRBJ2-7, is SQTIHQWPATLVQPVGSPLSLECTVEGTSNPNLYWYRQAAGRGLQLLFYSVGIGQISSEVPQNLSASRPQDRQFILSSKKLLLSDSGFYLCAWNKQGYEQYFGPGTRLTVT.

The chain joins TRBV9 to TRBJ2-7, with TRBD2 identical over 13 bases. The length of the CDR3 is 15 residues. The germline CDR1 and CDR2 sequences are SGDLS and YYNGEE. Unmatched junction bases numbered 5, after V lost 3 bases and J lost 5 bases. Here the CDR3 DNA reads TGTGCCAGCAGCGGACTAGCGGGAGGCCTCCACGAGCAGTACTTC. It codes for CASSGLAGGLHEQYF. The whole variable domain, filled in from reference TRBV9 and TRBJ2-7, reads DSGVTQTPKHLITATGQRVTLRCSPRSGDLSVYWYQQSLDQGLQFLIQYYNGEERAKGNILERFSAQQFPDLHSELNLSSLELGDSALYFCASSGLAGGLHEQYFGPGTRLTVT.

The V call is TRBV2, the J call TRBJ2-7; D gene ambiguous. In germline, CDR1 is SNHLY, CDR2 FYNNEI. The V end was cut by 2 bases, the J end by 6 bases, with 20 bases between. The CDR3 sequence is 16 residues long. As DNA, the CDR3 is TGTGCCAGCAGTGAAAGTCAGGCAATCCACACCCTCGAGCAGTACTTC. It is translated as CASSESQAIHTLEQYF.

This clone was counted a single time. The DNA of the CDR3 is TGTGCCAGCTCACCACGGGGAAGCGGGGGTTCAGATACGCAGTATTTT. Its protein product is CASSPRGSGGSDTQYF. The chain joins TRBV18 to TRBJ2-3; 8 bases are shared with TRBD2. The CDR3 length is 16 residues. Trimming at V came to 1 base and at J to 4 bases, leaving 7 bases not matched to a gene. CDR1 and CDR2 from the germline V gene are KGHSH and LQKENI.

This clone was detected only once. CDR3 in DNA: TGTGCCAGCAGCGCTCTAGCGGTCGCGAACACCGGGGAGCTGTTTTTT. It specifies CASSALAVANTGELFF. The chain employs TRBV7-3 and TRBJ2-2, with 7 bases that match TRBD2. Germline trimming cut 5 bases from V and 0 bases from J; bases unmatched to any gene: 6. The CDR3 totals 16 residues. Germline V gives CDR1 SGHTA, CDR2 FQGTGA.

The CDR3 DNA reads TGTGCCAGCAGCTTTGAGCGGGAGCCGTTCACCGGGGAGCTGTTTTTT. Protein sequence: CASSFEREPFTGELFF. The chain uses TRBV5-4 and TRBJ2-2; TRBD2 matches at 8 bases. This CDR3 comprises 16 residues. Germline lookup yields CDR1 SGHNT and CDR2 YYREEE (reference sequence). With V trimmed by 2 bases and J by 4 bases, 7 bases remained unmatched.

The chain uses TRBV7-2 and TRBJ2-2; 7 nucleotides agree with TRBD2. Trimming at V came to 5 bases and at J to 4 bases, leaving 7 bases not matched to a gene. Germline assignment: CDR1 SGHTA and CDR2 FQGNSA. The CDR3 runs 15 residues. The CDR3 bases are TGTGCCAGCAGCCCCGGACTAGGCGGCACCGGGGAGCTGTTTTTT. This gives the protein CASSPGLGGTGELFF.

This chain connects TRBV5-6 to TRBJ1-4; D possibly corresponds to TRBD1 (5 bases). In germline, CDR1 is SGHDT, CDR2 YYEEEE. This CDR3 is built from 15 residues. Between the trimmed V and J ends, which lost 3 bases and 8 bases, there was a span of 17 bases. Here the CDR3 DNA reads TGTGCCAGCAGCTCGGTGGGGACCGGGGGGGAAAAACTGTTTTTT. Translating it yields CASSSVGTGGEKLFF.

This clone showed up just once. This rearrangement joins TRBV20-1 to TRBJ2-5; maybe TRBD2 (6 bases). The V end was cut by 1 base, the J end by 11 bases, with 11 bases between. Germline V gives CDR1 DFQATT, CDR2 SNEGSKA (reference sequence). This CDR3 is 11 amino acids long. CDR3 loop: CSARVAGIQYF. The CDR3 region has the DNA TGCAGTGCTAGAGTTGCGGGAATTCAGTACTTC.

The CDR3 spells CASRGDSSYEQYF. In nucleotides, the CDR3 is TGTGCCAGCAGAGGGGACTCCTCCTACGAGCAGTACTTC. The genes are TRBV6-5 and TRBJ2-7, with a possible D match to TRBD2 (6 bases). In germline, CDR1 is MNHEY, CDR2 SVGAGI. Trimming removed 6 bases at V and 0 bases at J, with 9 bases between. The CDR3 contains 13 residues.

This clone was picked up a small number of times. The rearrangement uses TRBV10-2 and TRBJ2-3; D might be TRBD2 (5 bases). From germline, CDR1 is WSHSY and CDR2 SAAADI. Trimming left V 6 bases short and J 7 bases short, with 17 bases between. This CDR3 region has 14 residues. CDR3 nucleotide sequence: TGCGCCAGCAGCGCCCCCGGGGTCGGGAATACGCAGTATTTT. This sequence encodes CASSAPGVGNTQYF.